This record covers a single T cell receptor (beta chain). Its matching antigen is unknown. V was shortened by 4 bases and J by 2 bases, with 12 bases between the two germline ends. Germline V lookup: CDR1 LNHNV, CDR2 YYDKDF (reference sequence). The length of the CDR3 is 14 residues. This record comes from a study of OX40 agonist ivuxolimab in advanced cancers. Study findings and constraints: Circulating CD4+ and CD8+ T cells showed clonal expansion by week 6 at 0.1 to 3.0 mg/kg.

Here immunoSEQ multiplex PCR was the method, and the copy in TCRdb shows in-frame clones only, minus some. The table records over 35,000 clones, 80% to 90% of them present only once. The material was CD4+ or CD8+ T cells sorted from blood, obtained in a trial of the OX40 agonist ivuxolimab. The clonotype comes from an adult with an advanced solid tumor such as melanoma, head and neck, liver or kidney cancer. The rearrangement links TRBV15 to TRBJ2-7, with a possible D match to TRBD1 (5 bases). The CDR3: CATSNFQGAYEQYF. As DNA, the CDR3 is TGTGCCACCAGCAATTTCCAGGGTGCCTACGAGCAGTACTTC.